This TCR beta chain was recovered during a study of blood T cell repertoires in COVID-19. Study background: Both acute and convalescent COVID-19 samples were obtained from the United States, Italy and Spain. In each case, the material was cDNA or gDNA derived from T cells, B-cell-depleted T cells, or PBMCs.

Original analysis: The assay estimated nucleated cells by amplifying reference gene primers. Profiling relied on immunoSEQ multiplex PCR, and the TCRdb table lists in-frame clones only, not all of them. That table furnishes V, J and clone size, whereas the DNA furnished D and trimming. Of 25,000 to 30,000 clones in the sample, approximately 90% were seen once. V lost 2 bases and J lost 6; bases outside the gene matches: 2. The CDR3 is 14 amino acids. Germline V gene sequence: CDR1 SGHTS, CDR2 YDEGEE. The specimen sequenced was peripheral blood. J is TRBJ2-2 and V is TRBV5-8; 9 nucleotides agree with TRBD1. The sequence was collected from a man between 60 and 75 years old with acute or convalescent COVID-19. The CDR3 bases are TGTGCCAGCAGCTTTCGACAGGGGGCCGGGGAGCTGTTTTTT. Protein product: CASSFRQGAGELFF.